This TCR beta chain was identified during a study of blood T cell repertoires in COVID-19. Study summary: Specimens from acute and convalescent COVID-19 originated in the United States, Italy and Spain. T cells, B-cell-depleted T cells, or PBMCs supplied cDNA or gDNA.

Those enrolled in Seattle joined during active infection and were followed longitudinally afterward. Per the original data handling: How many nucleated cells were present was estimated from reference gene primer amplification. Clones were read by immunoSEQ multiplex PCR, and TCRdb kept only the in-frame ones, dropping some. V and J calls and clone size follow that table, whereas D and trimming were derived from the DNA. Of about 76,000 clones listed, roughly 85% are singletons. The CDR3 loop spans 17 amino acids. The germline V gene encodes CDR1 SGHTA and CDR2 FQGNSA. The V end lost 0 bases, the J end lost 2 bases, and 13 bases lay between the germline ends.

The sample comprised peripheral blood. This receptor was identified in a man over 45 with COVID-19, enrolled during active disease. This chain joins TRBV7-2 and TRBJ2-2; weak D call: TRBD2 (6 bases). The CDR3 protein is CASSLAPTSSNTGELFF. The CDR3 DNA is TGTGCCAGCAGCTTAGCCCCCACTAGCAGTAACACCGGGGAGCTGTTTTTT.